This T cell receptor beta chain came from a study of blood T cell repertoires in COVID-19. The V and J ends lost 1 base and 6 bases, in that order; junction bases with no gene match: 7. This CDR3 comprises 15 residues. Germline V gives CDR1 SGHTS, CDR2 YDEGEE. Original analysis: Counts of nucleated cells, estimated from reference gene primer amplification, were obtained. Data came from immunoSEQ multiplex PCR; TCRdb stores just in-frame clones and leaves some out. V and J calls and clone size come straight from that table; D and trimming were deduced from the DNA. The sample lists fewer than 110,000 clones, around nine tenths occurring once.

V usage is TRBV5-8 and J usage is TRBJ2-3; 8 bases align to TRBD1. This TCR came from a human donor in a cohort sampled during active COVID-19. Sequencing was performed on peripheral blood. DNA for the CDR3: TGTGCCAGCAGCTTGACAGGGGGTGAAGTGGATACGCAGTATTTT. Encoded protein: CASSLTGGEVDTQYF.